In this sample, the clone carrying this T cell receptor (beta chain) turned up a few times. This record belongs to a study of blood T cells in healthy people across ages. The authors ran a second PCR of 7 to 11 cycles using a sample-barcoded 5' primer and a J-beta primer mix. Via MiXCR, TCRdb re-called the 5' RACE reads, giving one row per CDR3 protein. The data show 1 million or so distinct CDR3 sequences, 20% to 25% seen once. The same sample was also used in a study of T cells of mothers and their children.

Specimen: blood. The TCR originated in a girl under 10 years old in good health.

The CDR3 reads CASRERDRVPGGYTF. In nucleotides, the CDR3 is TGTGCCAGCAGAGAGAGGGACAGGGTGCCGGGAGGCTACACCTTC. V and J are TRBV28 and TRBJ1-2; 9 bases fit TRBD1. Losses at the gene ends were 6 bases for V and 8 bases for J; bases not matched to a gene: 13. This CDR3 comprises 15 residues. Germline-derived CDR1 and CDR2 are MDHEN and SYDVKM.